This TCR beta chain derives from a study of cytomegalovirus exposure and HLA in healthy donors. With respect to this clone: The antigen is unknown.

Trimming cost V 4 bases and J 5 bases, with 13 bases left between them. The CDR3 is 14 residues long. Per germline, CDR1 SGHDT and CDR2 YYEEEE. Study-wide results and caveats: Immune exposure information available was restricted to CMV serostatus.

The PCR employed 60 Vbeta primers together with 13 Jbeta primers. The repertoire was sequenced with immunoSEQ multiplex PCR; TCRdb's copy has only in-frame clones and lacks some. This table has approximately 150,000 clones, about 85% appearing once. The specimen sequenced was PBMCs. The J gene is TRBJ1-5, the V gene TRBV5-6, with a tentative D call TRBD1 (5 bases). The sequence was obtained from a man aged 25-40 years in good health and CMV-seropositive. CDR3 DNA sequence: TGTGCCAGCAGCGACAGCATCACCCATCAGCCCCAGCATTTT. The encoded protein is CASSDSITHQPQHF. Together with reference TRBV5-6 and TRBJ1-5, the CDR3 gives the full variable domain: DAGVTQSPTHLIKTRGQQVTLRCSPKSGHDTVSWYQQALGQGPQFIFQYYEEEERQRGNFPDRFSGHQFPNYSSELNVNALLLGDSALYLCASSDSITHQPQHFGDGTRLSIL.